The 26 T cell receptor beta chains below were found in one sample sequenced in a study of T-cell memory formation after mild COVID-19. A single record per CDR3 protein comes from TCRdb applying MiXCR to the 5' RACE reads. The table lists 160,000 or so distinct CDR3 sequences, around a third of them singletons. Sample: PBMCs or a T cell subset sorted from them (not recorded which). Every receptor here comes from an adult woman who had mild COVID-19 (a few samples of this study predate the infection). Cell type and time point are not known.

CDR3 in amino acids: CASSSLGTSYGYTF. Written as DNA, the CDR3 is TGTGCCAGCAGCTCACTAGGTACCTCTTATGGCTACACCTTC. The V gene is TRBV7-2, the J gene TRBJ1-2; no clear D gene. CDR3 length equals 14 residues. Germline assignment: CDR1 SGHTA and CDR2 FQGNSA. The V gene lost 4 bases and the J gene lost 5 bases, with 14 bases spanning the gap.

The chain joins TRBV7-2 to TRBJ2-2; D ambiguous. V lost 0 bases, J lost 7 bases, and 9 bases lay in between. CDR3 size: 14 residues. Germline assignment: CDR1 SGHTA and CDR2 FQGNSA. The CDR3 bases are TGTGCCAGCAGCTTAGCGCAAGTTGGCGGGGAGCTGTTTTTT. Residues: CASSLAQVGGELFF.

The V and J genes are TRBV20-1 and TRBJ2-7, with 7 positions matching TRBD1. Trimming removed 0 bases from V and 0 bases from J; junction bases left unmatched: 5. CDR3 size: 15 residues. The germline CDR1 and CDR2 sequences are DFQATT and SNEGSKA (reference sequence). The CDR3: CSARDWGQISYEQYF. CDR3 DNA sequence: TGCAGTGCTAGAGATTGGGGACAGATCTCCTACGAGCAGTACTTC.

The chain employs TRBV5-1 and TRBJ1-1; 9 nucleotides align to TRBD1. The CDR3 runs to 15 residues. CDR1 and CDR2 from the germline V gene are SGHRS and YFSETQ. J gave up 1 base and V 5 bases, and 6 bases lay outside the gene matches. CDR3: CASRRGQGPNTEAFF. The CDR3, as DNA: TGCGCCAGCAGGCGGGGACAGGGCCCGAACACTGAAGCTTTCTTT. The variable domain in full, completed from reference TRBV5-1 and TRBJ1-1, reads KAGVTQTPRYLIKTRGQQVTLSCSPISGHRSVSWYQQTPGQGLQFLFEYFSETQRNKGNFPGRFSGRQFSNSRSEMNVSTLELGDSALYLCASRRGQGPNTEAFFGQGTRLTVV.

This clonotype has a handful of counts. The rearrangement links TRBV9 to TRBJ1-1; maybe TRBD1 (6 bases). Germline assignment: CDR1 SGDLS and CDR2 YYNGEE. V was cut by 3 bases and J by 0 bases, with 9 bases left in between. There are 14 residues in the CDR3. The CDR3 region is CASSEGGLNTEAFF. The CDR3 bases are TGTGCCAGCAGCGAGGGGGGATTGAACACTGAAGCTTTCTTT. Combining the CDR3 with reference TRBV9 and TRBJ1-1 gives the whole variable domain DSGVTQTPKHLITATGQRVTLRCSPRSGDLSVYWYQQSLDQGLQFLIQYYNGEERAKGNILERFSAQQFPDLHSELNLSSLELGDSALYFCASSEGGLNTEAFFGQGTRLTVV.

The rearrangement uses TRBV19 and TRBJ2-7; D is possibly TRBD1 (5 bases). The V end lost 9 bases, the J end lost 0 bases, and 15 bases lay between the germline ends. The CDR3 covers 14 residues. Germline CDR1 is LNHDA and CDR2 is SQIVND (reference sequence). CDR3 DNA sequence: TGTGCCAGCTCCGAGACAGTAAGCTCCTACGAGCAGTACTTC. It encodes CASSETVSSYEQYF.

Notes on this clonotype: The conserved closing phenylalanine or tryptophan is absent in this CDR3, likely reflecting a read error. This chain links TRBV7-9 with TRBJ2-5, with 7 bases aligning to TRBD1. Germline trimming cut 5 bases from V and 2 bases from J; bases unmatched to any gene: 5. This CDR3 has 14 amino acids. Per the germline V gene, CDR1 is SEHNR and CDR2 is FQNEAQ (reference sequence). CDR3 in amino acids: CASSLDREQETQYS. As DNA, the CDR3 is TGTGCCAGCAGCCTTGACAGGGAGCAAGAGACCCAGTACTCC.

The chain has TRBV18 and TRBJ2-7; D not resolved. Germline CDR1 reads KGHSH; CDR2 reads LQKENI. V dropped 0 bases and J dropped 2 bases, with 5 bases sitting between them. The CDR3 spans 13 residues. The chain's CDR3 is CASSPPTTYEQYF. CDR3 DNA sequence: TGTGCCAGCTCACCACCCACAACCTACGAGCAGTACTTC.

This clonotype was counted a few times. V is TRBV12-3 or TRBV12-4 and J is TRBJ2-7, with 9 bases aligning to TRBD1. This CDR3 is built from 15 residues. The V segment lost 5 bases and the J segment 5 bases; nucleotides outside the gene matches: 10. The CDR3 bases are TGTGCCAGCAGTCCGACAGGGGGTCCTCCTAACGAGCAGTACTTC. Its translation is CASSPTGGPPNEQYF.

This clonotype was seen more than once but under ten times. The chain has TRBV29-1 and TRBJ2-1; TRBD2 aligns across 8 bases. The CDR3 has 12 amino acids. Trimming cost V 5 bases and J 8 bases; bases outside gene matches: 5. Germline V gene sequence: CDR1 SQVTM, CDR2 ANQGSEA. This CDR3 reads CSVSGSADEQFF. The CDR3 DNA sequence: TGCAGCGTTAGCGGGAGTGCCGATGAGCAGTTCTTC.

The chain recombines TRBV4-1 with TRBJ2-2, with no clear D. The CDR3 has 17 residues. Germline V gene lookup returns CDR1 MGHRA and CDR2 YSYEKL. Trimming removed 2 bases from V and 0 bases from J, with 13 bases in between. The DNA for the CDR3 is TGCGCCAGCAGCCAATCCCGGGTTGACGCGAACACCGGGGAGCTGTTTTTT. Its protein product is CASSQSRVDANTGELFF.

This rearrangement joins TRBV7-3 to TRBJ2-3, with unresolved D. This CDR3 is 14 amino acids long. CDR1 and CDR2 (germline): SGHTA, FQGTGA. The V end was cut by 4 bases, the J end by 5 bases, with 13 bases between. The CDR3 DNA reads TGTGCCAGCAGCTCCCGACGCGGCAAAGATACGCAGTATTTT. Translating it yields CASSSRRGKDTQYF.

This chain uses TRBV30 with TRBJ2-2; D may be TRBD2 (6 bases). V lost 2 bases to trimming and J lost 3 bases, with 10 bases between them. The CDR3 is 14 residues long. CDR1 and CDR2 from the germline V gene are GTSNPN and SVGIG (reference sequence). This chain's CDR3 is CAWSRGLDTGELFF. CDR3 coding DNA: TGTGCCTGGAGTAGGGGACTTGACACCGGGGAGCTGTTTTTT.

The CDR3 nucleotides read TGTGCCAGCAGCTCAACAGGGGGTTACTACAATGAGCAGTTCTTC. Translation gives CASSSTGGYYNEQFF. The chain links TRBV27 to TRBJ2-1; TRBD1 agrees at 8 bases. Losses at the gene ends were 6 bases for V and 3 bases for J; bases not matched to a gene: 7. This CDR3 has 15 residues. In germline, CDR1 is MNHEY, CDR2 SMNVEV (reference sequence).

This clonotype was picked up many times. The V and J genes are TRBV7-9 and TRBJ2-7; possible D gene TRBD1, 6 bases. CDR1 and CDR2 from the germline V gene are SEHNR and FQNEAQ (reference sequence). There are 13 residues in the CDR3. V lost 5 bases and J lost 0, with 8 bases in between. CDR3 sequence reads: CASSRDNSYEQYF. The CDR3 bases are TGTGCCAGCAGCCGGGACAACTCCTACGAGCAGTACTTC.

The chain combines TRBV5-1 with TRBJ1-1; maybe TRBD1 (5 bases). Trimming pared 0 bases from V and 4 bases from J, leaving 13 bases between. The CDR3 has 15 amino acids. CDR1 is SGHRS, CDR2 YFSETQ, per germline. For the CDR3, the DNA is TGCGCCAGCAGCTTGGAGAGGGGTTCGGGCACTGAAGCTTTCTTT. It codes for CASSLERGSGTEAFF.

This clonotype was detected only a few times. The chain couples TRBV18 to TRBJ2-1; 11 bases align to TRBD2. The CDR3 is 15 residues long. Germline assignment: CDR1 KGHSH and CDR2 LQKENI. V shed 2 bases, J shed 7 bases, and the junction held 4 bases outside the gene matches. CDR3 bases: TGTGCCAGCTCACCAACTAGCGGGGGTCGGAATGAGCAGTTCTTC. It translates to CASSPTSGGRNEQFF.

The V call is TRBV29-1, the J call TRBJ2-1; a possible D gene is TRBD2 (6 bases). This CDR3 spans 14 amino acids. V was cut by 6 bases and J by 0 bases, with 12 bases left in between. CDR1 SQVTM and CDR2 ANQGSEA come from the germline V gene. This CDR3 reads CSVRGKSSYNEQFF. CDR3 coding DNA: TGCAGCGTCCGGGGGAAGAGCTCCTACAATGAGCAGTTCTTC.

V gene TRBV9 combines with J gene TRBJ1-3; D gene unclear. This CDR3 region has 17 residues. Trimming took 0 bases from V and 0 from J, leaving 13 bases between them. Germline CDR1 is SGDLS and CDR2 is YYNGEE. CDR3: CASSVAPSGSSGNTIYF. CDR3 sequence (DNA): TGTGCCAGCAGCGTAGCTCCGTCGGGTTCCTCTGGAAACACCATATATTTT. Full variable domain (outside the CDR3, taken from reference TRBV9 and TRBJ1-3): DSGVTQTPKHLITATGQRVTLRCSPRSGDLSVYWYQQSLDQGLQFLIQYYNGEERAKGNILERFSAQQFPDLHSELNLSSLELGDSALYFCASSVAPSGSSGNTIYFGEGSWLTVV.

The chain employs TRBV10-3 and TRBJ1-4; possible D gene TRBD1, 5 bases. Trimming removed 6 bases at V and 4 bases at J, with 18 bases between. The CDR3 has 16 amino acids. Germline-derived CDR1 and CDR2 are ENHRY and SYGVKD. For the CDR3, the DNA is TGTGCCATCAGCCGGGGGGAGGCAGGCTTTAATGAAAAACTGTTTTTT. Protein: CAISRGEAGFNEKLFF.

This clonotype came up a few times. This chain links TRBV7-2 with TRBJ2-4; the D gene could be TRBD1 or TRBD2 (6 bases each). The CDR3 is 13 residues long. The V end was cut by 5 bases, the J end by 3 bases, with 8 bases between. Germline V gene sequence: CDR1 SGHTA, CDR2 FQGNSA. The DNA of the CDR3 is TGTGCCAGCAGCGGAGGGGGCAAAAACATTCAGTACTTC. It codes for CASSGGGKNIQYF. The full variable domain, its missing parts supplied by reference TRBV7-2 and TRBJ2-4, is GAGVSQSPSNKVTEKGKDVELRCDPISGHTALYWYRQSLGQGLEFLIYFQGNSAPDKSGLPSDRFSAERTGGSVSTLTIQRTQQEDSAVYLCASSGGGKNIQYFGAGTRLSVL.

The chain uses TRBV5-1 and TRBJ2-7, with D perhaps matching TRBD1 or TRBD2 (5 bases each). The CDR3 has 15 residues. In germline, CDR1 is SGHRS, CDR2 YFSETQ. V lost 3 bases to trimming and J lost 5 bases, with 18 bases between them. The chain's CDR3 is CASSSLGAPSDEQYF. CDR3 bases: TGCGCCAGCAGCTCACTCGGGGCCCCCTCGGACGAGCAGTACTTC. Filled out from reference TRBV5-1 and TRBJ2-7, the complete variable domain reads KAGVTQTPRYLIKTRGQQVTLSCSPISGHRSVSWYQQTPGQGLQFLFEYFSETQRNKGNFPGRFSGRQFSNSRSEMNVSTLELGDSALYLCASSSLGAPSDEQYFGPGTRLTVT.

This clonotype occurred a few times. CDR3 in DNA: TGTGCCAGCAGTGAATCAGTATGGGACAGTTACACCGGGGAGCTGTTTTTT. Protein: CASSESVWDSYTGELFF. The chain employs TRBV6-1 and TRBJ2-2; TRBD1 agrees at 7 bases. Germline loops: CDR1 MNHNS, CDR2 SASEGT. This CDR3 has 17 amino acids. The V and J ends lost 2 bases and 3 bases, in that order; junction bases with no gene match: 9.

The chain combines TRBV3-1 with TRBJ1-1, with TRBD1 matching 11 bases. This CDR3 is 15 amino acids long. With V trimmed by 4 bases and J by 4 bases, 5 bases remained unmatched. CDR1 and CDR2 from the germline V gene are LGHDT and YNNKEL (reference sequence). The CDR3 sequence: CASSPLGQGGTEAFF. The CDR3 coding sequence is TGTGCCAGCAGCCCCTTGGGACAGGGGGGCACTGAAGCTTTCTTT.

This clonotype has a handful of counts. The chain has TRBV6-5 and TRBJ1-1; TRBD1 matches at 9 bases. Trimming took 7 bases from V and 3 from J; bases not matched to a gene: 6. The CDR3 covers 14 residues. Looked up from germline, CDR1 is MNHEY and CDR2 is SVGAGI. The CDR3 protein is CASTQDRGDTEAFF. The CDR3 nucleotides read TGTGCCAGCACCCAGGACAGGGGAGACACTGAAGCTTTCTTT.

This clonotype has a handful of counts. V gene TRBV5-1 combines with J gene TRBJ2-7, with D perhaps matching TRBD2 (6 bases). The CDR3 extends over 14 amino acids. Per the germline V gene, CDR1 is SGHRS and CDR2 is YFSETQ. Deletions cut 1 base from V and 3 bases from J, with 11 bases between. CDR3 DNA sequence: TGCGCCAGCAGCTTGAGTGGGGGGAACTACGAGCAGTACTTC. Its translation is CASSLSGGNYEQYF.